The rows below give T cell receptor beta chains drawn from one sample of a study of cytomegalovirus exposure and HLA in healthy donors. The protocol was immunoSEQ multiplex PCR, while the TCRdb copy is restricted to in-frame clones and leaves out a portion. The table includes about 150,000 clones, about 68% detected once. Sequencing used PBMCs. All receptors come from a man in his thirties or forties in good health and CMV-seronegative. Both conserved end residues are part of each CDR3. Fields, in order: clone size, D gene, J gene, V gene, CDR3 protein, CDR3 DNA. D genes are given only for firm matches. Clone size is not always given. Where it is, it says once, few, many or a class for expanded clones.

NA NA TRBJ1-1 TRBV28 CASSFSRGGRAGVNTEAFF TGTGCCAGCAGTTTCTCCCGCGGGGGCAGGGCAGGGGTTAACACTGAAGCTTTCTTT
NA NA TRBJ1-2 TRBV19 CASSIPQGNDYGYTF TGTGCCAGTAGTATTCCTCAGGGTAACGACTATGGCTACACCTTC
NA TRBD2 TRBJ2-3 TRBV6-4 CASSDSGGATDTQYF TGTGCCAGCAGTGACAGCGGGGGGGCCACAGATACGCAGTATTTT
NA NA TRBJ1-5 TRBV27 CASSLMGGGQPQHF TGTGCCAGCAGTTTAATGGGAGGAGGGCAGCCCCAGCATTTT
NA NA TRBJ1-5 TRBV19 CASSMEISNQPQHF TGTGCCAGTAGTATGGAGATTAGCAATCAGCCCCAGCATTTT
few NA TRBJ2-1 TRBV2 CASRSGTNRIYNEQFF TGTGCCAGCCGTTCCGGGACAAATAGAATTTACAATGAGCAGTTCTTC
NA NA TRBJ1-5 TRBV7-9 CASSPPGGDQPQHF TGTGCCAGCAGCCCCCCGGGAGGGGATCAGCCCCAGCATTTT
NA NA TRBJ2-7 TRBV11-2 CASSSGLDPYF TGTGCCAGCAGCTCAGGACTGGATCCGTACTTC
NA TRBD2 TRBJ2-3 TRBV9 CASSATSGVGDTQYF TGTGCCAGCAGCGCCACTAGCGGGGTTGGAGATACGCAGTATTTT
NA NA TRBJ2-2 TRBV7-9 CASSFGGRRTGELFF TGTGCCAGCAGCTTCGGGGGGCGCCGGACCGGGGAGCTGTTTTTT
NA TRBD1 TRBJ2-2 TRBV5-1 CASSLAQGTNTGELFF TGCGCCAGCAGCTTGGCACAGGGGACGAACACCGGGGAGCTGTTTTTT
few TRBD1 TRBJ2-2 TRBV6-1 CASKLQGATGELFF TGTGCCAGCAAGCTACAGGGGGCAACCGGGGAGCTGTTTTTT
few TRBD2 TRBJ2-3 TRBV4-2 CASSPTSGGADTQYF TGTGCCAGCAGCCCCACTAGCGGGGGTGCAGATACGCAGTATTTT
NA NA TRBJ2-2 TRBV6-1 CASSSRVSGELFF TGTGCCAGCAGTTCCAGGGTTTCCGGGGAGCTGTTTTTT
few NA TRBJ2-3 TRBV21-1 CASSQGRGGGTDTQYF TGTGCCAGCAGCCAGGGACGGGGGGGTGGTACAGATACGCAGTATTTT
NA TRBD1 TRBJ1-6 TRBV7-2 CASSDPQGEDSPLHF TGTGCCAGCAGCGACCCCCAGGGGGAGGATTCACCCCTCCACTTT
NA TRBD1 TRBJ1-2 TRBV6-6 CASRPGTGSGYTF TGTGCCAGCAGGCCCGGGACAGGGAGCGGCTACACCTTC
NA TRBD2 TRBJ2-3 TRBV6-1 CASSKLAGGTDTQYF TGTGCCAGCAGTAAACTAGCGGGGGGGACAGATACGCAGTATTTT
NA NA TRBJ2-5 TRBV7-2 CASTLLPGQPETQYF TGTGCCAGCACCCTCTTGCCGGGACAACCTGAGACCCAGTACTTC
NA NA TRBJ1-3 TRBV7-3 CASSRGQGNTIYF TGTGCCAGCAGCCGAGGACAGGGAAACACCATATATTTT
NA TRBD1 TRBJ1-6 TRBV15 CATSGDRNNSPLHF TGTGCCACCAGCGGGGACAGAAATAATTCACCCCTCCACTTT
NA NA TRBJ1-3 TRBV2 CASSWTLGNTIYF TGTGCCAGCAGTTGGACACTTGGAAACACCATATATTTT
NA NA TRBJ1-6 TRBV23-1 CASSQTDRDNSPLHF TGCGCCAGCAGTCAAACGGACAGAGATAATTCACCCCTCCACTTT
NA TRBD2 TRBJ2-5 TRBV28 CASSFPRLAGGTQETQYF TGTGCCAGCAGTTTCCCCCGACTAGCGGGGGGCACCCAAGAGACCCAGTACTTC
NA TRBD2 TRBJ2-5 TRBV11-2 CASSLEFVAGGYQETQYF TGTGCCAGCAGCTTAGAGTTCGTAGCGGGGGGGTACCAAGAGACCCAGTACTTC
NA TRBD1 TRBJ2-7 TRBV6-1 CASSEVVDRPYEQYF TGTGCCAGCAGTGAAGTAGTGGACAGGCCCTACGAGCAGTACTTC
NA NA TRBJ1-4 TRBV2 CASSPGFGEKLFF TGTGCCAGCAGTCCAGGCTTTGGCGAAAAACTGTTTTTT
NA TRBD1 TRBJ1-2 TRBV7-2 CASIKDRIGGYTF TGTGCCAGCATCAAGGACAGGATTGGTGGCTACACCTTC
few TRBD2 TRBJ2-3 TRBV5-4 CASSFGRGAYLMDTQYF TGTGCCAGCAGCTTTGGGAGGGGCGCCTACCTCATGGATACGCAGTATTTT
NA NA TRBJ1-6 TRBV30 CAWSREPYNSPLHF TGTGCCTGGAGTCGGGAACCGTATAATTCACCCCTCCACTTT
NA TRBD1 TRBJ2-7 TRBV7-9 CASSYGTGVEQYF TGTGCCAGCAGCTACGGGACAGGGGTCGAGCAGTACTTC
NA TRBD1 TRBJ1-5 TRBV30 CAWSVRGRGQGINQPQHF TGTGCCTGGAGTGTAAGAGGAAGGGGACAGGGGATCAATCAGCCCCAGCATTTT
NA NA TRBJ2-1 TRBV28 CASRTDNYNEQFF TGTGCCAGCAGGACAGATAACTACAATGAGCAGTTCTTC
NA NA TRBJ1-2 TRBV6-1 CASRKQGNYGYPF TGTGCCAGCAGAAAGCAGGGGAACTATGGCTACCCCTTC
few NA TRBJ2-5 TRBV10-3 CAILGGAGETQYF TGTGCCATCTTAGGGGGCGCGGGGGAGACCCAGTACTTC
NA NA TRBJ2-1 TRBV28 CASGPGEQFF TGTGCCAGCGGTCCGGGTGAGCAGTTCTTC
NA NA TRBJ1-5 TRBV19 CASSMPQWREGNQPQHF TGTGCCAGTAGTATGCCCCAGTGGAGGGAGGGCAATCAGCCCCAGCATTTT
few TRBD1 TRBJ2-7 TRBV6-6 CASSPTGSSYEQYF TGTGCCAGCAGCCCGACAGGGAGCTCCTACGAGCAGTACTTC
NA NA TRBJ1-6 TRBV4-3 CASSQDRGASPLHF TGCGCCAGCAGCCAAGATCGGGGGGCATCACCCCTCCACTTT
once TRBD1 TRBJ2-1 TRBV7-2 CASSTRDRGNYNEQFF TGTGCCAGCAGCACCCGGGACAGGGGGAACTACAATGAGCAGTTCTTC
NA NA TRBJ2-5 TRBV7-3 CASSLDRWSETQYF TGTGCCAGCAGCTTAGACAGATGGTCGGAGACCCAGTACTTC
NA TRBD2 TRBJ2-7 TRBV5-1 CASSLAGGLYEQYF TGCGCCAGCAGCTTGGCGGGGGGGCTCTACGAGCAGTACTTC
NA TRBD1 TRBJ1-1 TRBV6-1 CASKGQLNTEAFF TGTGCCAGCAAGGGACAGTTGAACACTGAAGCTTTCTTT
NA TRBD1 TRBJ1-6 TRBV27 CASSPGTGSPLHF TGTGCCAGCAGTCCCGGGACAGGATCACCCCTCCACTTT
NA NA TRBJ2-7 TRBV13 CASSLGRGSGPYEQYF TGTGCCAGCAGCTTAGGCAGAGGTAGCGGCCCCTACGAGCAGTACTTC